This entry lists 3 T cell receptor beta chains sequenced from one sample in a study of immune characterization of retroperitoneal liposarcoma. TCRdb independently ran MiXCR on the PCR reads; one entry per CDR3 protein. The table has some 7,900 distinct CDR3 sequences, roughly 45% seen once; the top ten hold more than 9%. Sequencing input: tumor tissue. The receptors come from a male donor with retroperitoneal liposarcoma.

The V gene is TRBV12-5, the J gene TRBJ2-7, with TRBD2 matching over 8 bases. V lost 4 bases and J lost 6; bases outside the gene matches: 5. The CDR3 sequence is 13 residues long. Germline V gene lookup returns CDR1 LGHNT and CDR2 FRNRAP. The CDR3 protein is CASGSGGPLEQYF. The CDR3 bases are TGTGCTAGTGGTTCGGGGGGGCCCCTCGAGCAGTACTTC.

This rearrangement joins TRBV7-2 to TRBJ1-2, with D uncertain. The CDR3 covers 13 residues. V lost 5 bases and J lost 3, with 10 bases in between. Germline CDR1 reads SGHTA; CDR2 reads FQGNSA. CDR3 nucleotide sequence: TGTGCCAGCAGCCCCGGACGGGACTATGGCTACACCTTC. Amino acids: CASSPGRDYGYTF.

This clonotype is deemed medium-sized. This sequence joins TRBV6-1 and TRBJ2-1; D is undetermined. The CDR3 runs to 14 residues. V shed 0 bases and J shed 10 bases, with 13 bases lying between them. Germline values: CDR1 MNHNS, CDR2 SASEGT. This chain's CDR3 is CASSEAWGPHEQFF. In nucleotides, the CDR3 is TGTGCCAGCAGTGAAGCGTGGGGTCCCCACGAGCAGTTCTTC.